The 5 T cell receptor beta chains in this list originate from one sample, sequenced in a study of T cell repertoires in ileal Crohn's disease. Only in-frame clones appear in the TCRdb table, and some are missing; sequencing was by immunoSEQ multiplex PCR. The table shows more than 11,000 clones, with around 79% occurring only once. Sequenced sample: ileal tissue. The receptors derive from an adult with Crohn's disease.

This clone was seen just once. The chain combines TRBV6-1 with TRBJ2-7; 11 bases line up with TRBD2. The CDR3 runs 13 residues. Trimming took 6 bases from V and 4 from J; bases not matched to a gene: 2. Germline V gives CDR1 MNHNS, CDR2 SASEGT. For the CDR3, the DNA is TGTGCCAGCAGGACTAGCGGGGCTTACGAGCAGTACTTC. Translated, it gives CASRTSGAYEQYF.

This clone was counted between two and nine times. V gene TRBV11-2 combines with J gene TRBJ1-2, with 7 bases aligning to TRBD1. V lost 5 bases and J lost 5; bases outside the gene matches: 17. The V gene's germline CDR1 is SGHAT and CDR2 FQNNGV. The CDR3 loop spans 17 amino acids. The CDR3, as DNA: TGTGCCAGCAGCAGAAACTTACAGGGGCAGGAACGGTATGGCTACACCTTC. Translation: CASSRNLQGQERYGYTF.

This chain links TRBV6-5 with TRBJ1-5, with a tentative D call TRBD1 (6 bases). V dropped 5 bases and J dropped 5 bases, with 13 bases sitting between them. Germline CDR1 and CDR2: MNHEY and SVGAGI. This CDR3 has 14 residues. The CDR3 DNA reads as TGTGCCAGCAGTAAACAGGGTCGGGATCAGCCCCAGCATTTT. It yields the protein CASSKQGRDQPQHF.

The chain couples TRBV4-1 to TRBJ2-5; 7 bases agree with TRBD1. The CDR3 runs 16 residues. With 3 bases clipped from V and 6 bases from J, the junction kept 13 bases outside the gene matches. The V gene's germline CDR1 is MGHRA and CDR2 YSYEKL. The CDR3 is CASSQDGGQFVKTQYF. The CDR3, as DNA: TGCGCCAGCAGCCAGGATGGGGGACAGTTTGTGAAGACCCAGTACTTC.

This clone has only one observation. This CDR3 is CASPGSGANTEAFF. The CDR3 nucleotides are TGTGCCAGCCCTGGTTCCGGAGCAAACACTGAAGCTTTCTTT. V usage is TRBV28 and J usage is TRBJ1-1; no definite D call. The V and J ends lost 8 bases and 2 bases respectively, with 15 bases between them. This CDR3 comprises 14 residues. Germline V gene sequence: CDR1 MDHEN, CDR2 SYDVKM. Using reference TRBV28 and TRBJ1-1 for the parts outside the CDR3, the full variable domain is DVKVTQSSRYLVKRTGEKVFLECVQDMDHENMFWYRQDPGLGLRLIYFSYDVKMKEKGDIPEGYSVSREKKERFSLILESASTNQTSMYLCASPGSGANTEAFFGQGTRLTVV.